These 4 T cell receptor beta chains originate from one sample sequenced in a study of OX40 agonist ivuxolimab in advanced cancers. The assay was immunoSEQ multiplex PCR, and TCRdb's table has in-frame clones only and misses some. In the table there are 15,000 to 20,000 clones, around 80% of which are singletons. Sequenced material: CD4+ or CD8+ T cells sorted from blood, taken in a trial of the OX40 agonist ivuxolimab. Every receptor here comes from an adult with an advanced solid tumor such as melanoma, head and neck, liver or kidney cancer.

CDR3 sequence: CASSPREGEQYF. The CDR3 DNA reads as TGCGCCAGCAGCCCCCGCGAGGGAGAGCAGTACTTC. The chain carries TRBV5-1 and TRBJ2-5; D is perhaps TRBD2 (5 bases). This CDR3 comprises 12 residues. Germline CDR1 is SGHRS and CDR2 is YFSETQ. Trimming removed 4 bases at V and 11 bases at J, with 15 bases between.

The V and J genes are TRBV7-8 and TRBJ1-1; D ambiguous. This CDR3 is 12 amino acids long. Trimming stripped 4 bases from V and 2 bases from J, with 5 bases between. Looked up from germline, CDR1 is SGHVS and CDR2 is FQNEAQ. The CDR3 DNA reads as TGTGCCAGCAGCTATACAAACACTGAAGCTTTCTTT. This sequence encodes CASSYTNTEAFF.

V gene TRBV6-1 combines with J gene TRBJ1-1; possible D gene TRBD1, 6 bases. This CDR3 spans 15 amino acids. V was trimmed by 3 bases and J by 5 bases, leaving 16 bases between them. Germline V gene lookup returns CDR1 MNHNS and CDR2 SASEGT. DNA for the CDR3: TGTGCCAGCAGTGAGATTCCCCAGGGGAGGACTGAAGCTTTCTTT. Translating gives CASSEIPQGRTEAFF.

V usage is TRBV5-4 and J usage is TRBJ2-7, with 12 bases matching TRBD2. There are 14 residues in the CDR3. The V gene's germline CDR1 is SGHNT and CDR2 YYREEE (reference sequence). The V gene end was trimmed by 4 bases and the J gene end by 7 bases; junction bases not matched to a gene: 6. The CDR3 nucleotides read TGTGCCAGCAGCCACGGACTAGCGGGGTATGAGCAGTACTTC. It is translated as CASSHGLAGYEQYF.